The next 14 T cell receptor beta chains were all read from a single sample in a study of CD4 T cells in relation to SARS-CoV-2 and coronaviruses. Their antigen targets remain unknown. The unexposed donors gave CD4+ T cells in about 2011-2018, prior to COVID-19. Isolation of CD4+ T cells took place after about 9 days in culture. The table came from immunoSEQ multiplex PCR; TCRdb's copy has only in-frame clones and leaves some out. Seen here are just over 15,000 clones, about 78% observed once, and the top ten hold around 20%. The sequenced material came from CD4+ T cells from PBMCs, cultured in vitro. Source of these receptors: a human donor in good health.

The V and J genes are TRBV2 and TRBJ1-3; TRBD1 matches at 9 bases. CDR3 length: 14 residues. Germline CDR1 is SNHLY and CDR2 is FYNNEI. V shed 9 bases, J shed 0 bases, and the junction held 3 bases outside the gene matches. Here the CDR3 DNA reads TGTGCCAGTGGACAGGGGAGCTCTGGAAACACCATATATTTT. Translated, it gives CASGQGSSGNTIYF. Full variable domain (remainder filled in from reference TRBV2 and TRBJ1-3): EPEVTQTPSHQVTQMGQEVILRCVPISNHLYFYWYRQILGQKVEFLVSFYNNEISEKSEIFDDQFSVERPDGSNFTLKIRSTKLEDSAMYFCASGQGSSGNTIYFGEGSWLTVV.

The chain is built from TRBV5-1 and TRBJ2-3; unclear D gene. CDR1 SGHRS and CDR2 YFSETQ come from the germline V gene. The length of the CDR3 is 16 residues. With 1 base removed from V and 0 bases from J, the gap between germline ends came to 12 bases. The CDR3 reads CASSLNGRSSTDTQYF. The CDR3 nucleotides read TGCGCCAGCAGCTTGAATGGACGTTCAAGCACAGATACGCAGTATTTT.

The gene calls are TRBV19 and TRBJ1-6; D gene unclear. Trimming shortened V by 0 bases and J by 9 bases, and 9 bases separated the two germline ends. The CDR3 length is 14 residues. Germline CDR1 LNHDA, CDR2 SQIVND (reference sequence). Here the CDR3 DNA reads TGTGCCAGTAGTATAGATCAAAACTCTTCACCCCTCCACTTT. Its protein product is CASSIDQNSSPLHF. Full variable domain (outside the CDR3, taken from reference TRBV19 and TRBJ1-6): DGGITQSPKYLFRKEGQNVTLSCEQNLNHDAMYWYRQDPGQGLRLIYYSQIVNDFQKGDIAEGYSVSREKKESFPLTVTSAQKNPTAFYLCASSIDQNSSPLHFGNGTRLTVT.

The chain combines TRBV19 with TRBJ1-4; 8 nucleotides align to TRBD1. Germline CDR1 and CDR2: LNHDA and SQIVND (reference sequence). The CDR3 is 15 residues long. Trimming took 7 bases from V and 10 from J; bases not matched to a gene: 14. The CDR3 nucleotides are TGTGCCAGTACCGACAGGGGCGTGCCGAGCGGAAAACTGTTTTTT. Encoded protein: CASTDRGVPSGKLFF. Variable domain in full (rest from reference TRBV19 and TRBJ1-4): DGGITQSPKYLFRKEGQNVTLSCEQNLNHDAMYWYRQDPGQGLRLIYYSQIVNDFQKGDIAEGYSVSREKKESFPLTVTSAQKNPTAFYLCASTDRGVPSGKLFFGSGTQLSVL.

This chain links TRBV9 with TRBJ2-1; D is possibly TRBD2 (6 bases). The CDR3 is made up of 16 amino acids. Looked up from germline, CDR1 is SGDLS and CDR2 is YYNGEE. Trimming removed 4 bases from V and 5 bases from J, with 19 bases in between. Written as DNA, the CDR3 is TGTGCCAGCAGCACCAGGGACTTCTGGGGCAACAATGAGCAGTTCTTC. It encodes CASSTRDFWGNNEQFF.

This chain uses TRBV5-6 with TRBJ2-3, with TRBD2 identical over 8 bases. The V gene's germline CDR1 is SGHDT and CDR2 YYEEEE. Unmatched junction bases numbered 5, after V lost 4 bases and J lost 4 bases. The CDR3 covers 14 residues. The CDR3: CASSQGTRSDTQYF. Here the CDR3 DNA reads TGTGCCAGCAGCCAAGGGACTAGATCAGATACGCAGTATTTT.

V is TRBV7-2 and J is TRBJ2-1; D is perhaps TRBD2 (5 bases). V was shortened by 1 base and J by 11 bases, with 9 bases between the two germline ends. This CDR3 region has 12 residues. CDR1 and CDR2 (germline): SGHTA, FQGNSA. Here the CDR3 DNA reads TGTGCCAGCAGCTTAGAGGCGGGTAAGCAGTTCTTC. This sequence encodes CASSLEAGKQFF.

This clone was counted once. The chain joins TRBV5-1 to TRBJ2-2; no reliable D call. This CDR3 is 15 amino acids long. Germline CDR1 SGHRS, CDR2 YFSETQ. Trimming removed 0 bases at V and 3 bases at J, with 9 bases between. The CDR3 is CASSLAEPHTGELFF. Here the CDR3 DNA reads TGCGCCAGCAGCTTGGCCGAACCTCACACCGGGGAGCTGTTTTTT.

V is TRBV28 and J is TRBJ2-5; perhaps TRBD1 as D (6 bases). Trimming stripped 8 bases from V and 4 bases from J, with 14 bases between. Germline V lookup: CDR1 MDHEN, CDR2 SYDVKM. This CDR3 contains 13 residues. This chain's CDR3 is CASATGMGETQYF. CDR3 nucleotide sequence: TGTGCCAGCGCCACAGGGATGGGAGAGACCCAGTACTTC.

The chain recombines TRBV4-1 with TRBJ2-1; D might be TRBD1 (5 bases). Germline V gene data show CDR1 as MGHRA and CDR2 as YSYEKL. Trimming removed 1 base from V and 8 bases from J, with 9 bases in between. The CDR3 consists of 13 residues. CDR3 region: CASSQGGVYEQFF. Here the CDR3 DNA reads TGCGCCAGCAGCCAAGGGGGCGTTTATGAGCAGTTCTTC.

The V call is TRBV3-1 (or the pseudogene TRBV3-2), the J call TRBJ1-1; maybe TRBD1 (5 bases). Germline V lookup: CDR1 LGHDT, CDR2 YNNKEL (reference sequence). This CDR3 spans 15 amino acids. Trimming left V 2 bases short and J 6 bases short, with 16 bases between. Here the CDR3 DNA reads TGTGCCAGCAGCCAATTACGAGGGTTAGGGGCTGAAGCTTTCTTT. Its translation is CASSQLRGLGAEAFF.

In DNA, the CDR3 is TGTGCCAGCAGCGTAGCTGGGGGAGACCAAGAGACCCAGTACTTC. Protein: CASSVAGGDQETQYF. The V call is TRBV9, the J call TRBJ2-5; D may be TRBD1 or TRBD2 (5 bases each). V lost 0 bases, J lost 0 bases, and 9 bases lay in between. The CDR3 consists of 15 residues. The germline V gene has CDR1 SGDLS and CDR2 YYNGEE.

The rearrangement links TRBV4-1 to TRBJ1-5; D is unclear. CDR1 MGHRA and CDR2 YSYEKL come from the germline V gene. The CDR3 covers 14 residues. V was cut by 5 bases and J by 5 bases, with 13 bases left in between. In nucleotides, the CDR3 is TGCGCCAGCAGCAAGGTCCCGGGAGATCAGCCCCAGCATTTT. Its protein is CASSKVPGDQPQHF.

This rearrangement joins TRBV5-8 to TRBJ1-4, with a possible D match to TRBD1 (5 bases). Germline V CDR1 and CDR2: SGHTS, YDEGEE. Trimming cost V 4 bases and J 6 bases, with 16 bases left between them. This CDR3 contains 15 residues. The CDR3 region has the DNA TGTGCCAGCAGCCGGAGACAGACAAGGGATGAAAAACTGTTTTTT. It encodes CASSRRQTRDEKLFF. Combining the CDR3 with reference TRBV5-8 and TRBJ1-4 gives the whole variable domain EAGVTQSPTHLIKTRGQQATLRCSPISGHTSVYWYQQALGLGLQFLLWYDEGEERNRGNFPPRFSGRQFPNYSSELNVNALELEDSALYLCASSRRQTRDEKLFFGSGTQLSVL.